This entry lists 13 T cell receptor beta chains sequenced from one sample in a study of immune evolution from preneoplasia to lung adenocarcinoma. The data were produced by immunoSEQ multiplex PCR, yet TCRdb's version contains in-frame clones alone and is incomplete. In the table there are around 4,800 clones, around 81% of which are singletons. The sample comprised FFPE minimally invasive lung adenocarcinoma tissue. The receptors were gathered from a person aged 55-80 years with lung adenocarcinoma.

V usage is TRBV19 and J usage is TRBJ2-3; 8 bases align to TRBD2. V lost 1 base, J lost 5 bases, and 5 bases stayed unmatched. The CDR3 totals 15 residues. The germline V gene has CDR1 LNHDA and CDR2 SQIVND (reference sequence). The CDR3 DNA reads TGTGCCAGTAGTATAGCCGGGGGGGCAAGAGATACGCAGTATTTT. Amino acids: CASSIAGGARDTQYF.

This chain connects TRBV5-5 to TRBJ1-1; 8 nucleotides line up with TRBD1. With V trimmed by 4 bases and J by 9 bases, 5 bases remained unmatched. Looked up from germline, CDR1 is SGHKS and CDR2 is YYEKEE (reference sequence). The CDR3 is 12 amino acids. DNA for the CDR3: TGTGCCAGCAGCACCGGACAGGGCAAAGCTTTCTTT. It is translated as CASSTGQGKAFF.

This rearrangement joins TRBV29-1 to TRBJ2-7, with D perhaps matching TRBD2 (5 bases). The V gene's germline CDR1 is SQVTM and CDR2 ANQGSEA. V lost 4 bases, J lost 3 bases, and 10 bases lay in between. There are 12 residues in the CDR3. CDR3 in DNA: TGCAGCGTTGGACGGGGTCTCTACGAGCAGTACTTC. It yields the protein CSVGRGLYEQYF.

CDR3 in amino acids: CASSRSGGNTEAFF. Written as DNA, the CDR3 is TGTGCCAGCAGCCGTTCTGGGGGGAACACTGAAGCTTTCTTT. The chain is built from TRBV7-9 and TRBJ1-1; tentative D call: TRBD1 (5 bases). V lost 5 bases to trimming and J lost 1 base, with 11 bases between them. The germline CDR1 and CDR2 sequences are SEHNR and FQNEAQ (reference sequence). The CDR3 is made up of 14 amino acids.

CDR3 sequence (DNA): TGTGCCAGTAACCTACAGGGGGATAGCAATCAGCCCCAGCATTTT. Amino acid sequence: CASNLQGDSNQPQHF. V is TRBV19 and J is TRBJ1-5; 8 nucleotides match TRBD1. CDR3 size: 15 residues. After removal of 7 bases from V and 0 bases from J, the junction contained 5 bases not matched to a gene. From germline, CDR1 is LNHDA and CDR2 SQIVND (reference sequence).

The chain has TRBV2 and TRBJ1-2; 9 bases match TRBD1. Germline values: CDR1 SNHLY, CDR2 FYNNEI. The CDR3 runs 13 residues. V lost 5 bases and J lost 13; bases outside the gene matches: 11. The CDR3 bases are TGTGCCAGCAGTCCGGGACAGGGTTTTGGTTGCACCTTC. Translating it yields CASSPGQGFGCTF.

J is TRBJ2-5 and V is TRBV27; possible D gene TRBD2, 6 bases. Trimming pared 5 bases from V and 5 bases from J, leaving 9 bases between. Looked up from germline, CDR1 is MNHEY and CDR2 is SMNVEV (reference sequence). This CDR3 has 12 amino acids. CDR3 sequence reads: CASSPEGETQYF. CDR3 bases: TGTGCCAGCAGTCCGGAGGGGGAGACCCAGTACTTC.

The chain links TRBV30 to TRBJ1-1; 7 bases agree with TRBD1. CDR3 length: 15 amino acids. Trimming took 8 bases from V and 0 from J; bases not matched to a gene: 12. Germline V gives CDR1 GTSNPN, CDR2 SVGIG (reference sequence). The CDR3 spells CASSLGQVMNTEAFF. Here the CDR3 DNA reads TGTGCCAGTTCCTTAGGACAGGTGATGAACACTGAAGCTTTCTTT.

This sequence joins TRBV7-8 and TRBJ2-1, with 11 bases that match TRBD2. Germline V gene data show CDR1 as SGHVS and CDR2 as FQNEAQ. This CDR3 is 14 amino acids long. The V segment lost 2 bases and the J segment 13 bases; nucleotides outside the gene matches: 7. The CDR3 reads CASSLPLAGAPQFF. The CDR3 DNA is TGTGCCAGCAGCTTACCACTAGCGGGAGCCCCCCAGTTCTTC.

The V gene is TRBV11-2, the J gene TRBJ2-7; the match to TRBD2 covers 8 bases. Looked up from germline, CDR1 is SGHAT and CDR2 is FQNNGV. Trimming cost V 3 bases and J 6 bases; bases outside gene matches: 1. This CDR3 region has 12 residues. The DNA for the CDR3 is TGTGCCAGCAGCTTGGGGACTAGCGAGCAGTACTTC. Residues: CASSLGTSEQYF.

This chain links TRBV11-2 with TRBJ2-1; TRBD2 aligns across 11 bases. From germline, CDR1 is SGHAT and CDR2 FQNNGV. V shed 3 bases, J shed 2 bases, and the junction held 6 bases outside the gene matches. This CDR3 comprises 17 residues. CDR3 loop: CASSLGTSGSAYNEQFF. DNA for the CDR3: TGTGCCAGCAGCTTGGGGACTAGCGGTAGTGCCTACAATGAGCAGTTCTTC.

This clone has only a few counts. This chain links TRBV2 with TRBJ1-4; TRBD1 aligns across 10 bases. Germline V lookup: CDR1 SNHLY, CDR2 FYNNEI. The CDR3 spans 15 residues. The V and J ends lost 0 bases and 7 bases, in that order; junction bases with no gene match: 2. The CDR3 is CASSEAGTGVEKLFF. As DNA, the CDR3 is TGTGCCAGCAGTGAAGCGGGGACAGGGGTTGAAAAACTGTTTTTT. Complete variable domain (other parts from reference TRBV2 and TRBJ1-4): EPEVTQTPSHQVTQMGQEVILRCVPISNHLYFYWYRQILGQKVEFLVSFYNNEISEKSEIFDDQFSVERPDGSNFTLKIRSTKLEDSAMYFCASSEAGTGVEKLFFGSGTQLSVL.

By sample fraction, this clone is large. V and J are TRBV30 and TRBJ2-6; D could derive from TRBD1 or TRBD2 (6 bases each). This CDR3 has 17 amino acids. V was pared by 7 bases and J by 1 base, with 20 bases between. Germline V gene sequence: CDR1 GTSNPN, CDR2 SVGIG (reference sequence). The CDR3 bases are TGTGCCTCAACGTTAGGACAGACTAGATCTGGGGCCAACGTCCTGACTTTC. Protein: CASTLGQTRSGANVLTF.